A single sample is the source of the 4 T cell receptor beta chains below, sequenced in a study of blood T cell repertoires in COVID-19. Only in-frame clones appear in the TCRdb table, and some are missing; sequencing was by immunoSEQ multiplex PCR. The profile shows around 400,000 clones, more than 70% of them singletons. The source material was peripheral blood. Receptor source: an older woman with COVID-19, enrolled during active disease.

This rearrangement joins TRBV5-1 to TRBJ1-1, with D perhaps matching TRBD1 (5 bases). CDR1 and CDR2 from the germline V gene are SGHRS and YFSETQ. Trimming removed 6 bases at V and 1 base at J, with 19 bases between. The CDR3 consists of 16 residues. The CDR3 DNA sequence: TGCGCCAGCACCCTTTCACCGGGACTCTCGAACACTGAAGCTTTCTTT. Protein sequence: CASTLSPGLSNTEAFF.

The rearrangement joins TRBV9 to TRBJ2-3; tentative D call: TRBD1 (6 bases). CDR3 length: 16 residues. With 6 bases removed from V and 1 base from J, the gap between germline ends came to 18 bases. CDR1 and CDR2 from the germline V gene are SGDLS and YYNGEE. DNA for the CDR3: TGTGCCAGCATCGCGTATCCGGGACACGGCACAGATACGCAGTATTTT. Protein sequence: CASIAYPGHGTDTQYF.

The V and J genes are TRBV4-2 and TRBJ2-1; maybe TRBD2 (5 bases). Germline values: CDR1 LGHNA, CDR2 YNFKEQ. The V and J ends lost 1 base and 14 bases respectively, with 18 bases between them. The CDR3 runs 14 residues. The CDR3 nucleotides are TGTGCCAGCAGCCAAGTGGGAGATACGCTAGCTAAGTTCTTC. This codes for CASSQVGDTLAKFF.

V is TRBV9 and J is TRBJ1-4, with no clear D. The CDR3 length is 14 residues. Trimming removed 2 bases from V and 4 bases from J, with 9 bases in between. CDR1 is SGDLS, CDR2 YYNGEE, per germline. For the CDR3, the DNA is TGTGCCAGCAGCGTGGACTTAGTTAATGAAAAACTGTTTTTT. Encoded protein: CASSVDLVNEKLFF.